The 16 T cell receptor beta chains presented below share a single source sample, sequenced in a study of T cells in narcolepsy. Using immunoSEQ multiplex PCR, the repertoire was profiled, and TCRdb retains in-frame clones only, with some absent. Seen here are about 13,000 clones, around nine tenths observed once, and the top ten hold about 1.7%. Sequenced sample: CD45RA- memory CD4+ T cells from PBMCs. These receptors all stem from a human donor with narcolepsy.

The chain is built from TRBV27 and TRBJ1-2; 7 nucleotides line up with TRBD1. Germline CDR1 MNHEY, CDR2 SMNVEV (reference sequence). The junction had 23 bases not matched to a gene; V was cut back by 8 bases and J by 8 bases. This CDR3 is 17 amino acids long. CDR3 sequence reads: CASRPRDSGSVSRGYTF. The CDR3 DNA reads as TGTGCCAGCCGCCCCCGGGACAGCGGTTCGGTGTCGCGGGGCTACACCTTC.

The rearrangement joins TRBV7-8 to TRBJ1-4; D unclear. The CDR3 runs to 16 residues. V lost 1 base, J lost 7 bases, and 16 bases lay in between. Germline loops: CDR1 SGHVS, CDR2 FQNEAQ. The CDR3 nucleotides read TGTGCCAGCAGCTTAGGGATCGGGAACATAGGTGAAAAACTGTTTTTT. The encoded protein is CASSLGIGNIGEKLFF.

The chain employs TRBV19 and TRBJ1-2; 7 positions agree with TRBD1. The CDR3 is made up of 15 amino acids. Per the germline V gene, CDR1 is LNHDA and CDR2 is SQIVND (reference sequence). V was clipped by 5 bases and J by 4 bases; unmatched bases: 10. In nucleotides, the CDR3 is TGTGCCAGTAGTCCAGGGGGAACAAGGTCCTATGGCTACACCTTC. It codes for CASSPGGTRSYGYTF.

This clone was picked up one time. CDR3 sequence (DNA): TGTGCCAGCAGTGTACTAGCGGGGCGCAATGAGCAGTTCTTC. Translated: CASSVLAGRNEQFF. The chain recombines TRBV2 with TRBJ2-1; 10 nucleotides match TRBD2. The V and J ends lost 4 bases and 6 bases, in that order; junction bases with no gene match: 3. Germline V gene lookup returns CDR1 SNHLY and CDR2 FYNNEI. The CDR3 length is 14 residues.

The chain links TRBV5-1 to TRBJ2-6; TRBD2 matches 11 bases. The germline V gene encodes CDR1 SGHRS and CDR2 YFSETQ. The CDR3 sequence is 17 residues long. V was pared by 5 bases and J by 3 bases, with 7 bases of the junction left unmatched. DNA of the CDR3: TGCGCCAGCAGACTTAGCGGGAGGGCCGTTGGGGCCAACGTCCTGACTTTC. It specifies CASRLSGRAVGANVLTF.

The chain joins TRBV29-1 to TRBJ2-5, with D perhaps TRBD1 (6 bases). This CDR3 has 12 residues. CDR1 and CDR2 (germline): SQVTM, ANQGSEA. V gave up 6 bases and J gave up 5 bases, with 13 bases separating them. CDR3 protein: CSVTDRGETQYF. In DNA, the CDR3 is TGCAGCGTAACTGATAGGGGGGAGACCCAGTACTTC. The entire variable domain, with the rest obtained from reference TRBV29-1 and TRBJ2-5, is as follows: SAVISQKPSRDICQRGTSLTIQCQVDSQVTMMFWYRQQPGQSLTLIATANQGSEATYESGFVIDKFPISRPNLTFSTLTVSNMSPEDSSIYLCSVTDRGETQYFGPGTRLLVL.

This clone appeared once. The genes are TRBV28 and TRBJ1-5, with 9 bases aligning to TRBD1. V dropped 8 bases and J dropped 5; count of bases not matched to a gene: 1. Germline V gives CDR1 MDHEN, CDR2 SYDVKM. This CDR3 contains 12 residues. DNA for the CDR3: TGTGCCAGCGGGACAGGGTATCAGCCCCAGCATTTT. Translated, it gives CASGTGYQPQHF.

This CDR3 is CASSRSGNRRNGYTF. In nucleotides, the CDR3 is TGTGCCAGCAGCCGGTCGGGGAATCGACGCAATGGCTACACCTTC. J is TRBJ1-2 and V is TRBV6-5, with D unclear. The ends were cut back, 6 bases at V and 6 bases at J, with 20 bases in the middle. The CDR3 loop spans 15 amino acids. Per the germline V gene, CDR1 is MNHEY and CDR2 is SVGAGI.

The chain employs TRBV7-8 and TRBJ1-1, with a tentative D call TRBD1 (6 bases). Looked up from germline, CDR1 is SGHVS and CDR2 is FQNEAQ. There are 15 residues in the CDR3. Trimming removed 5 bases from V and 6 bases from J, with 19 bases in between. The CDR3 bases are TGTGCCAGCAGCGGCTCCAGGGGAGTAAGGGCTGAAGCTTTCTTT. It specifies CASSGSRGVRAEAFF.

CDR3 nucleotides: TGTGCCAGCAGCTTAGGGACTAGCGGGAGTCTTGAGCAGTTCTTC. It is translated as CASSLGTSGSLEQFF. V and J are TRBV11-3 and TRBJ2-1; 13 bases agree with TRBD2. Germline V lookup: CDR1 SGHNT, CDR2 YENEEA. The trim removed 1 base at V and 9 bases at J, leaving 3 bases unmatched. The CDR3 is 15 residues long.

The chain employs TRBV11-2 and TRBJ2-5; D uncertain. The J call could be wrong; TRBJ2-7 is a better fit for the DNA end. Germline values: CDR1 SGHAT, CDR2 FQNNGV. This CDR3 contains 11 residues. The chain's CDR3 is CASSANYEQYF. The CDR3 DNA follows: TGTGCCAGCAGCGCGAACTACGAGCAGTACTTC.

The gene calls are TRBV7-7 and TRBJ2-3; 7 bases agree with TRBD2. Germline V gives CDR1 SSHAT, CDR2 FNYEAQ (reference sequence). This CDR3 region has 15 residues. V lost 5 bases and J lost 5; bases outside the gene matches: 10. The CDR3 sequence: CASSPGAGAVDTQYF. In DNA form, the CDR3 reads TGTGCCAGCAGCCCCGGGGCGGGAGCAGTAGATACGCAGTATTTT.

The V and J genes are TRBV30 and TRBJ1-2; D might be TRBD1 (5 bases). This CDR3 contains 13 residues. V dropped 2 bases and J dropped 8 bases, with 15 bases sitting between them. Germline CDR1 and CDR2: GTSNPN and SVGIG (reference sequence). This CDR3 reads CAWSQGREEGYTF. CDR3 coding DNA: TGTGCCTGGAGTCAGGGCAGGGAGGAGGGCTACACCTTC.

This rearrangement joins TRBV15 to TRBJ2-3; 12 nucleotides align to TRBD2. Trimming removed 4 bases from V and 4 bases from J; junction bases left unmatched: 9. The V gene's germline CDR1 is LNHNV and CDR2 YYDKDF (reference sequence). The CDR3 is 17 amino acids. The CDR3 DNA follows: TGTGCCACCAGCAAACGGATACTAGCGGGAGGCTCAGATACGCAGTATTTT. It encodes CATSKRILAGGSDTQYF.

This clone was recorded once. The V gene is TRBV9, the J gene TRBJ1-6; tentative D call: TRBD1 (5 bases). The germline V and J ends were trimmed by 2 bases and 8 bases, with 8 bases remaining between them. This CDR3 contains 13 residues. Per the germline V gene, CDR1 is SGDLS and CDR2 is YYNGEE. The CDR3 DNA sequence: TGTGCCAGCAGCGTTGACAGTCATTCACCCCTCCACTTT. Translation: CASSVDSHSPLHF.

The chain links TRBV28 to TRBJ1-2; 9 positions agree with TRBD1. Germline-derived CDR1 and CDR2 are MDHEN and SYDVKM. With V trimmed by 6 bases and J by 0 bases, 14 bases remained unmatched. The length of the CDR3 is 18 residues. The CDR3 region has the DNA TGTGCCAGCAGCAGATTCAACCCCCGACAGGGGGCTAACTATGGCTACACCTTC. It is translated as CASSRFNPRQGANYGYTF.